The 20 T cell receptor beta chains below were found in one sample sequenced in a study of blood T cell repertoires in COVID-19. Repertoires were generated with immunoSEQ multiplex PCR, while TCRdb's copy carries only in-frame clones and drops some. The sample records some 200,000 clones, about 91% being singletons. The sample comprised peripheral blood. The receptors derive from a man aged 18 to 29 with active or convalescent COVID-19.

CDR3 coding DNA: TGTGCCAGCAGTGAGATGTCCTACGAGCAGTACTTC. Translating it yields CASSEMSYEQYF. The chain employs TRBV28 and TRBJ2-7, with no clear D. There are 12 residues in the CDR3. V dropped 5 bases and J dropped 1 base, with 6 bases sitting between them. The V gene's germline CDR1 is MDHEN and CDR2 SYDVKM.

The J gene is TRBJ2-1, the V gene TRBV9, with a possible D match to TRBD2 (5 bases). V lost 2 bases and J lost 8, with 5 bases in between. Per germline, CDR1 SGDLS and CDR2 YYNGEE. The CDR3 extends over 11 amino acids. Here the CDR3 DNA reads TGTGCCAGCAGCGTTAGCGATGAGCAGTTCTTC. This sequence encodes CASSVSDEQFF.

The chain links TRBV6-1 to TRBJ2-5, with 8 bases identical to TRBD1. Germline lookup yields CDR1 MNHNS and CDR2 SASEGT. Unmatched junction bases numbered 1, after V lost 3 bases and J lost 4 bases. There are 13 residues in the CDR3. The CDR3 sequence is CASSEGTGETQYF. CDR3 DNA sequence: TGTGCCAGCAGTGAGGGGACAGGAGAGACCCAGTACTTC.

V is TRBV3-1 (or the pseudogene TRBV3-2) and J is TRBJ2-1; D uncertain. V was cut by 0 bases and J by 13 bases, with 10 bases left in between. The CDR3 is 12 amino acids. CDR1 is LGHDT, CDR2 YNNKEL, per germline (reference sequence). CDR3 residues: CASSQDSNSQFF. CDR3 in DNA: TGTGCCAGCAGCCAAGATTCGAACTCCCAGTTCTTC.

As for this clone: A read error may produce the germline difference seen at one junction end. The chain couples TRBV2 to TRBJ1-1, with TRBD1 matching 8 bases. The CDR3 is 13 residues long. The germline V gene encodes CDR1 SNHLY and CDR2 FYNNEI. The CDR3 nucleotides are TGTGCCAGCACCGAGCAGGGGGCGGGTGAGGCTTTTTTT. Its protein product is CASTEQGAGEAFF.

This clone is medium-sized in the sample. This chain links TRBV6-4 with TRBJ2-1, with D perhaps matching TRBD2 (6 bases). The CDR3 runs 15 residues. With 6 bases removed from V and 0 bases from J, the gap between germline ends came to 12 bases. Germline V gene data show CDR1 as MRHNA and CDR2 as SNTAGT. The CDR3 nucleotides read TGTGCCAGCAGGCGGGGCCAGATCTCCTACAATGAGCAGTTCTTC. This codes for CASRRGQISYNEQFF.

CDR3 DNA: TGTGCCAGTAGTATAGTGGGGGGGGGCCCCGAGACCCAGTACTTC. It yields the protein CASSIVGGGPETQYF. The chain is built from TRBV19 and TRBJ2-5; perhaps TRBD2 as D (7 bases). Trimming took off 1 base at V and 5 bases at J, with 14 bases between the two ends. This CDR3 spans 15 amino acids. In germline, CDR1 is LNHDA, CDR2 SQIVND (reference sequence). The full variable domain, completed using reference TRBV19 and TRBJ2-5, is DGGITQSPKYLFRKEGQNVTLSCEQNLNHDAMYWYRQDPGQGLRLIYYSQIVNDFQKGDIAEGYSVSREKKESFPLTVTSAQKNPTAFYLCASSIVGGGPETQYFGPGTRLLVL.

This chain connects TRBV7-9 to TRBJ2-3; D uncertain. V dropped 2 bases and J dropped 0 bases, with 12 bases sitting between them. Germline CDR1 is SEHNR and CDR2 is FQNEAQ (reference sequence). This CDR3 contains 16 residues. CDR3 loop: CASSLTGASSTDTQYF. CDR3 DNA sequence: TGTGCCAGCAGCTTAACGGGTGCGTCTAGCACAGATACGCAGTATTTT. Filled out from reference TRBV7-9 and TRBJ2-3, the complete variable domain reads DTGVSQNPRHKITKRGQNVTFRCDPISEHNRLYWYRQTLGQGPEFLTYFQNEAQLEKSRLLSDRFSAERPKGSFSTLEIQRTEQGDSAMYLCASSLTGASSTDTQYFGPGTRLTVL.

The chain joins TRBV5-1 to TRBJ2-7; tentative D call: TRBD1 (5 bases). The CDR3 is 11 amino acids. V lost 3 bases, J lost 5 bases, and 6 bases lay in between. Germline-derived CDR1 and CDR2 are SGHRS and YFSETQ. CDR3 DNA: TGCGCCAGCAGCTGGGGCCACGAGCAGTACTTC. It yields the protein CASSWGHEQYF.

The chain couples TRBV29-1 to TRBJ2-1; D is unclear. V shed 2 bases and J shed 7 bases, with 9 bases lying between them. CDR3 length: 12 amino acids. CDR1 and CDR2 (germline): SQVTM, ANQGSEA. CDR3 nucleotide sequence: TGCAGCGTTGAAATTAGGCGGAATGAGCAGTTCTTC. Protein: CSVEIRRNEQFF.

The chain combines TRBV19 with TRBJ2-5, with unresolved D. Trimming took off 0 bases at V and 1 base at J, with 9 bases between the two ends. This CDR3 has 15 amino acids. CDR1 is LNHDA and CDR2 is SQIVND in the germline V gene (reference sequence). The CDR3 nucleotides read TGTGCCAGTAGTATAGATTCAGGCTCCCAAGAGACCCAGTACTTC. Protein product: CASSIDSGSQETQYF.

This clone was detected only a few times. CDR3 region: CASSVDRHASYGYTF. CDR3 DNA: TGTGCCAGCAGCGTAGATCGACATGCCAGCTATGGCTACACCTTC. This chain uses TRBV9 with TRBJ1-2; D is uncertain. The CDR3 loop spans 15 amino acids. Per the germline V gene, CDR1 is SGDLS and CDR2 is YYNGEE. Trimming shortened V by 0 bases and J by 4 bases, and 13 bases separated the two germline ends. The whole variable domain, remainder taken from reference TRBV9 and TRBJ1-2, is DSGVTQTPKHLITATGQRVTLRCSPRSGDLSVYWYQQSLDQGLQFLIQYYNGEERAKGNILERFSAQQFPDLHSELNLSSLELGDSALYFCASSVDRHASYGYTFGSGTRLTVV.

The CDR3 nucleotides read TGTGCCAGCAGCGGGGGGACTAGCGGCACAGATACGCAGTATTTT. Amino acid sequence: CASSGGTSGTDTQYF. V is TRBV5-4 and J is TRBJ2-3; TRBD2 matches 10 bases. J lost 1 base, V lost 4 bases, and 3 bases had no gene match. The CDR3 totals 15 residues. The germline V gene encodes CDR1 SGHNT and CDR2 YYREEE (reference sequence).

The V call is TRBV15, the J call TRBJ2-1; TRBD2 agrees at 7 bases. From germline, CDR1 is LNHNV and CDR2 YYDKDF (reference sequence). The CDR3 is 14 residues long. V trimming: 11 bases; J trimming: 1 base; junction bases outside the gene matches: 8. Here the CDR3 DNA reads TGTGCCGCCCGCGCAGCGGGGTCCTACAATGAGCAGTTCTTC. Encoded protein: CAARAAGSYNEQFF.

V usage is TRBV14 and J usage is TRBJ1-2, with D possibly being TRBD1 (6 bases). The CDR3 consists of 16 residues. The germline V gene encodes CDR1 SGHDN and CDR2 FVKESK. The V end was cut by 1 base, the J end by 0 bases, with 12 bases between. In DNA, the CDR3 is TGTGCCAGCAGCCAAGGGACAGTCTACCCTAACTATGGCTACACCTTC. Protein: CASSQGTVYPNYGYTF.

This clone occurred a few times. The chain couples TRBV9 to TRBJ1-3, with D possibly matching TRBD1 (6 bases). Looked up from germline, CDR1 is SGDLS and CDR2 is YYNGEE. CDR3 size: 15 residues. Trimming left V 4 bases short and J 0 bases short, with 11 bases between. The CDR3 sequence is CASSPQGSSGNTIYF. In nucleotides, the CDR3 is TGTGCCAGCAGCCCTCAGGGGAGCTCTGGAAACACCATATATTTT.

The rearrangement links TRBV27 to TRBJ2-7; the match to TRBD2 covers 11 bases. The CDR3 length is 15 residues. The trim removed 3 bases at V and 0 bases at J, leaving 1 base unmatched. Germline CDR1 MNHEY, CDR2 SMNVEV (reference sequence). The CDR3 sequence is CASSFGTSGSYEQYF. Written as DNA, the CDR3 is TGTGCCAGCAGTTTTGGGACTAGCGGCTCCTACGAGCAGTACTTC.

The table lists this clone with a few counts. The chain is built from TRBV12-3 or TRBV12-4 and TRBJ1-1; maybe TRBD1 (6 bases). Trimming took off 4 bases at V and 3 bases at J, with 9 bases between the two ends. This CDR3 region has 13 residues. CDR3 residues: CASSSTGYTEAFF. CDR3 coding DNA: TGTGCCAGCAGTTCAACAGGGTACACTGAAGCTTTCTTT.

V and J are TRBV6-5 and TRBJ1-3, with TRBD1 identical over 9 bases. With V trimmed by 5 bases and J by 8 bases, 7 bases remained unmatched. The CDR3 has 14 amino acids. CDR1 is MNHEY and CDR2 is SVGAGI in the germline V gene. The CDR3 loop is CASSRDRVADTIYF. CDR3 DNA: TGTGCCAGCAGTAGGGACAGGGTTGCGGACACCATATATTTT.

This clone was recorded once. This sequence joins TRBV7-9 and TRBJ2-7; D uncertain. Germline assignment: CDR1 SEHNR and CDR2 FQNEAQ (reference sequence). Trimming pared 0 bases from V and 5 bases from J, leaving 11 bases between. The length of the CDR3 is 14 residues. Here the CDR3 reads CASSLALDSNEQYF. The CDR3 DNA is TGTGCCAGCAGCTTAGCGTTAGATTCTAACGAGCAGTACTTC.